These 26 T cell receptor beta chains were all obtained from the same sample, sequenced in a study of blood T cell repertoires in COVID-19. Produced via immunoSEQ multiplex PCR; TCRdb's table is partial and in-frame only. The table has 230,000 or so clones, 88% seen once. Sequenced material: PBMCs or T cells enriched from blood (not recorded which). All receptors derive from a woman aged 40 to 55 with acute COVID-19.

The V gene is TRBV9, the J gene TRBJ2-1; D unclear. The germline V gene encodes CDR1 SGDLS and CDR2 YYNGEE. The CDR3 is made up of 15 amino acids. V was pared by 3 bases and J by 2 bases, with 12 bases between. CDR3 sequence: CASSALESPYNEQFF. CDR3 DNA sequence: TGTGCCAGCAGCGCCCTTGAGAGCCCCTACAATGAGCAGTTCTTC.

The DNA of the CDR3 is TGTGCCAGCAGGCTAGGGGGAACTGAAGCTTTCTTT. Its translation is CASRLGGTEAFF. The chain employs TRBV12-3 or TRBV12-4 and TRBJ1-1; possibly TRBD1 for D (6 bases). Trimming shortened V by 6 bases and J by 5 bases, and 10 bases separated the two germline ends. The CDR3 loop spans 12 amino acids.

A single count supports this clone. This sequence joins TRBV9 and TRBJ2-2; D call uncertain. This CDR3 region has 15 residues. CDR1 SGDLS and CDR2 YYNGEE come from the germline V gene. V lost 0 bases to trimming and J lost 3 bases, with 9 bases between them. CDR3 protein: CASSVVSTYTGELFF. In DNA, the CDR3 is TGTGCCAGCAGCGTAGTTTCCACTTACACCGGGGAGCTGTTTTTT.

The chain employs TRBV10-2 and TRBJ1-2; D remains unclear. The CDR3 is 13 residues long. Per the germline V gene, CDR1 is WSHSY and CDR2 is SAAADI. Trimming pared 4 bases from V and 0 bases from J, leaving 6 bases between. This CDR3 reads CASSVQANYGYTF. The DNA for the CDR3 is TGCGCCAGCAGTGTGCAGGCTAACTATGGCTACACCTTC.

The V and J genes are TRBV6-2 or TRBV6-3 and TRBJ2-1; tentative D call: TRBD2 (5 bases). V gave up 6 bases and J gave up 9 bases, with 18 bases separating them. The germline CDR1 and CDR2 sequences are MNHEY and SVGEGT. The CDR3 is 14 residues long. This chain's CDR3 is CASSRGRLSPEQFF. The DNA for the CDR3 is TGTGCCAGCAGCCGAGGGCGACTGTCGCCTGAGCAGTTCTTC.

This rearrangement joins TRBV12-5 to TRBJ1-1; D not resolved. The CDR3 loop spans 13 amino acids. Germline V CDR1 and CDR2: LGHNT, FRNRAP. The V and J ends lost 2 bases and 5 bases respectively, with 9 bases between them. CDR3 residues: CASGLQGGTEAFF. The CDR3 nucleotides read TGTGCTAGTGGTTTGCAAGGAGGAACTGAAGCTTTCTTT. The whole variable domain, filled in from reference TRBV12-5 and TRBJ1-1, reads DARVTQTPRHKVTEMGQEVTMRCQPILGHNTVFWYRQTMMQGLELLAYFRNRAPLDDSGMPKDRFSAEMPDATLATLKIQPSEPRDSAVYFCASGLQGGTEAFFGQGTRLTVV.

The chain is built from TRBV6-5 and TRBJ2-7; tentatively, D is TRBD1 (6 bases). Per germline, CDR1 MNHEY and CDR2 SVGAGI. Between the trimmed V and J ends, which lost 4 bases and 3 bases, there was a span of 13 bases. The CDR3 runs 14 residues. DNA of the CDR3: TGTGCCAGCAGTTTCAACAGGGAACTCTACGAGCAGTACTTC. Protein sequence: CASSFNRELYEQYF.

The chain uses TRBV5-1 and TRBJ1-2; D may be TRBD1 (6 bases). Germline CDR1 and CDR2: SGHRS and YFSETQ. V was cut by 3 bases and J by 4 bases, with 22 bases left in between. The CDR3 length is 17 residues. CDR3 bases: TGCGCCAGCAGCTCCCCGAAAGGGGGTCAACAGTCCTATGGCTACACCTTC. This translates into CASSSPKGGQQSYGYTF.

This chain connects TRBV11-3 to TRBJ2-1; TRBD2 matches at 10 bases. This CDR3 spans 14 amino acids. The V gene end was trimmed by 6 bases and the J gene end by 10 bases; junction bases not matched to a gene: 9. Per germline, CDR1 SGHNT and CDR2 YENEEA. Here the CDR3 DNA reads TGTGCCAGCAGTGGACTAGCGGTTAATGGGGAGCAGTTCTTC. The encoded protein is CASSGLAVNGEQFF.

The chain is built from TRBV6-2 or TRBV6-3 and TRBJ1-5, with no clear D. The CDR3 covers 12 residues. Germline lookup yields CDR1 MNHEY and CDR2 SVGEGT. Between the trimmed V and J ends, which lost 2 bases and 8 bases, there was a span of 7 bases. CDR3 residues: CASSYSQEPQHF. The CDR3 nucleotides read TGTGCCAGCAGTTACAGCCAAGAGCCCCAGCATTTT.

The CDR3 reads CASSERRGIRETQYF. CDR3 nucleotides: TGTGCCAGCAGTGAACGGCGAGGGATCAGGGAGACCCAGTACTTC. This chain links TRBV25-1 with TRBJ2-5, with D tentatively TRBD2 (5 bases). Trimming removed 2 bases from V and 5 bases from J, with 15 bases in between. CDR1 and CDR2 from the germline V gene are MGHDK and SYGVNS. The CDR3 extends over 15 amino acids. Full variable domain (missing parts from reference TRBV25-1 and TRBJ2-5): EADIYQTPRYLVIGTGKKITLECSQTMGHDKMYWYQQDPGMELHLIHYSYGVNSTEKGDLSSESTVSRIRTEHFPLTLESARPSHTSQYLCASSERRGIRETQYFGPGTRLLVL.

The V and J genes are TRBV7-8 and TRBJ2-5, with D hard to call. Trimming pared 1 base from V and 5 bases from J, leaving 11 bases between. In germline, CDR1 is SGHVS, CDR2 FQNEAQ. CDR3 size: 14 residues. The CDR3 region has the DNA TGTGCCAGCAGCTTAGGACTGAACGGGGAGACCCAGTACTTC. It translates to CASSLGLNGETQYF.

The chain links TRBV29-1 to TRBJ1-2; 8 bases map to TRBD1. Germline CDR1 SQVTM, CDR2 ANQGSEA. The V segment lost 4 bases and the J segment 5 bases; nucleotides outside the gene matches: 6. There are 13 residues in the CDR3. The CDR3 sequence: CSVGQGTRYGYTF. The CDR3 coding sequence is TGCAGCGTTGGACAGGGGACGCGATATGGCTACACCTTC.

J is TRBJ2-2 and V is TRBV2; a possible D gene is TRBD2 (5 bases). Trimming shortened V by 7 bases and J by 4 bases, and 13 bases separated the two germline ends. The CDR3 is 14 residues long. CDR1 SNHLY and CDR2 FYNNEI come from the germline V gene. The CDR3 protein is CASKEAQTTGELFF. The CDR3 bases are TGTGCCAGCAAGGAGGCACAAACCACCGGGGAGCTGTTTTTT.

The count of this clone is one. The chain employs TRBV18 and TRBJ2-7, with TRBD2 matching over 9 bases. The CDR3 loop spans 15 amino acids. Germline CDR1 KGHSH, CDR2 LQKENI. With V trimmed by 6 bases and J by 6 bases, 12 bases remained unmatched. CDR3: CASSPTSGSIGEQYV. The CDR3 DNA is TGTGCCAGCTCCCCTACTAGCGGGTCTATCGGCGAGCAGTACGTC.

The V gene is TRBV27, the J gene TRBJ2-7, with 7 bases that match TRBD2. This CDR3 has 15 amino acids. After removal of 5 bases from V and 4 bases from J, the junction contained 11 bases not matched to a gene. CDR1 is MNHEY, CDR2 SMNVEV, per germline (reference sequence). The chain's CDR3 is CASSGEGTGMYEQYV. CDR3 nucleotide sequence: TGTGCCAGCAGTGGGGAGGGAACGGGGATGTACGAGCAGTACGTC.

The chain couples TRBV27 to TRBJ1-3; a weak D match, TRBD1 (5 bases). This CDR3 contains 14 residues. V lost 3 bases to trimming and J lost 2 bases, with 8 bases between them. Germline loops: CDR1 MNHEY, CDR2 SMNVEV (reference sequence). CDR3 sequence (DNA): TGTGCCAGCAGTTTCGGCAGGGCTGGAAACACCATATATTTT. Protein product: CASSFGRAGNTIYF.

This CDR3 reads CASSLWAGMNEKLFF. The CDR3 nucleotides read TGTGCCAGCAGCTTGTGGGCAGGGATGAATGAAAAACTGTTTTTT. The chain links TRBV5-4 to TRBJ1-4, with D tentatively TRBD1 (5 bases). Germline V gives CDR1 SGHNT, CDR2 YYREEE (reference sequence). Trimming removed 1 base from V and 5 bases from J, with 12 bases in between. The CDR3 consists of 15 residues.

V and J are TRBV9 and TRBJ1-3, with TRBD1 matching over 9 bases. Per germline, CDR1 SGDLS and CDR2 YYNGEE. V shed 7 bases and J 4 bases; nucleotides not matched to a gene: 3. The CDR3 is 13 residues long. The CDR3 region is CASGQGKGNTIYF. As DNA, the CDR3 is TGTGCCAGCGGACAGGGGAAAGGAAACACCATATATTTT.

The chain employs TRBV7-9 and TRBJ1-2, with D tentatively TRBD1 (6 bases). Deletions cut 5 bases from V and 5 bases from J, with 15 bases between. The germline CDR1 and CDR2 sequences are SEHNR and FQNEAQ (reference sequence). The CDR3 runs 14 residues. CDR3 coding DNA: TGTGCCAGCAGCCCAACAGGGCTAGGATATGGCTACACCTTC. Translating gives CASSPTGLGYGYTF.

The chain uses TRBV5-4 and TRBJ1-4, with 9 bases that match TRBD1. Germline CDR1 SGHNT, CDR2 YYREEE (reference sequence). V was pared by 8 bases and J by 8 bases, with 7 bases of the junction left unmatched. The CDR3 loop spans 13 amino acids. CDR3 DNA: TGTGCCAGTAACGACAGGGGGGACGAAAAACTGTTTTTT. This translates into CASNDRGDEKLFF. Based on the CDR3 plus reference TRBV5-4 and TRBJ1-4, the full variable domain is ETGVTQSPTHLIKTRGQQVTLRCSSQSGHNTVSWYQQALGQGPQFIFQYYREEENGRGNFPPRFSGLQFPNYSSELNVNALELDDSALYLCASNDRGDEKLFFGSGTQLSVL.

This rearrangement joins TRBV6-6 to TRBJ1-2; TRBD1 is a possible D gene (5 bases). The germline CDR1 and CDR2 sequences are MNHNY and SVGAGI (reference sequence). CDR3 length: 14 amino acids. The germline V and J ends were trimmed by 0 bases and 8 bases, with 13 bases remaining between them. CDR3 in DNA: TGTGCCAGCAGTTACTCTGGGCAGGGAGGAGGCTACACCTTC. Its protein product is CASSYSGQGGGYTF.

The CDR3 reads CASSPRQGELSNEQYV. CDR3 DNA sequence: TGTGCCAGCTCACCACGACAGGGTGAATTAAGTAACGAGCAGTACGTC. V is TRBV18 and J is TRBJ2-7, with 7 bases identical to TRBD1. V lost 1 base and J lost 5; bases outside the gene matches: 11. This CDR3 is built from 16 residues. Germline-derived CDR1 and CDR2 are KGHSH and LQKENI.

This clone was seen only once. V gene TRBV28 combines with J gene TRBJ1-6; TRBD1 might be the D (5 bases). This CDR3 has 16 residues. Per germline, CDR1 MDHEN and CDR2 SYDVKM. Trimming stripped 4 bases from V and 10 bases from J, with 20 bases between. CDR3 sequence reads: CASSSPPDKLRSPLHF. DNA for the CDR3: TGTGCCAGCAGTTCCCCCCCGGACAAGCTTAGATCACCCCTCCACTTT. The complete variable domain, with remaining parts taken from reference TRBV28 and TRBJ1-6, reads DVKVTQSSRYLVKRTGEKVFLECVQDMDHENMFWYRQDPGLGLRLIYFSYDVKMKEKGDIPEGYSVSREKKERFSLILESASTNQTSMYLCASSSPPDKLRSPLHFGNGTRLTVT.

The rearrangement links TRBV19 to TRBJ1-3; TRBD1 is a possible D gene (6 bases). V shed 3 bases and J shed 3 bases, with 15 bases lying between them. CDR3 size: 16 residues. The germline V gene encodes CDR1 LNHDA and CDR2 SQIVND (reference sequence). The CDR3 region is CASSMSHRVYGNTIYF. The DNA of the CDR3 is TGTGCCAGTAGTATGTCTCACAGGGTGTATGGAAACACCATATATTTT.

This clone occurred many times. The rearrangement links TRBV19 to TRBJ1-6; perhaps TRBD1 as D (5 bases). The CDR3 length is 15 residues. Germline V gives CDR1 LNHDA, CDR2 SQIVND (reference sequence). The germline V and J ends were trimmed by 6 bases and 8 bases, with 17 bases remaining between them. CDR3 amino acids: CASSRQPSLDSPLHF. The CDR3 DNA follows: TGTGCCAGTAGCAGACAGCCCAGTTTGGATTCACCCCTCCACTTT.